Listed below are T cell receptor beta chains from one sample, sequenced in a study of blood T cell repertoires in COVID-19. Profiled with immunoSEQ multiplex PCR; TCRdb holds only in-frame clones, not every one. The data contain 150,000 to 200,000 clones, 92% of them singletons. Sequencing used peripheral blood. The receptors originated from a man aged 25-45 years with COVID-19, enrolled during active disease. CDR3s include the opening cysteine and the closing phenylalanine or tryptophan. A D gene is named only where the DNA matches it firmly. Clone size is given for some rows only: seen once, a few or many times, or a class if the clone is expanded.

TRBJ1-6 | TRBD1 | . | 15 | TRBV11-1 | TGTGCCAGCAGCAAACCGGGACAGCTAAATTCACCCCTCCACTTT | CASSKPGQLNSPLHF
TRBJ2-5 | TRBD2 | . | 17 | TRBV28 | TGTGCCAGCAGTTTATATAGTAGCGGGAGGGGGCGAGGGAGCCAGTACTTC | CASSLYSSGRGRGSQYF
TRBJ1-6 | TRBD1 | . | 16 | TRBV4-3 | TGCGCCAGCAGCCAAGGGACAGGCTCCTATAATTCACCCCTCCACTTT | CASSQGTGSYNSPLHF
TRBJ2-3 | TRBD2 | . | 17 | TRBV19 | TGTGCCAGTAGTATCGGCGGACTAGGAGGTCTTTGGAATACGCAGTATTTT | CASSIGGLGGLWNTQYF
TRBJ2-4 | TRBD2 | . | 11 | TRBV28 | TGTGCCAGCAGTGCGGGAGGTAGGGCGTACTTC | CASSAGGRAYF
TRBJ1-2 | . | . | 16 | TRBV4-2 | TGTGCCAGCAGCCAAAACACAGGGCTGGTTGGCTATGGCTACACCTTC | CASSQNTGLVGYGYTF
TRBJ1-2 | TRBD1 | . | 15 | TRBV7-2 | TGTGCCAGCAGCATAGGGGGCGGACAGGGGGATGGCTACACCTTC | CASSIGGGQGDGYTF
TRBJ2-1 | . | . | 13 | TRBV2 | TGTGCCAGCAGTGAGGGGAGCTACAATGAGCAGTTCTTC | CASSEGSYNEQFF
TRBJ1-1 | TRBD1 | once | 14 | TRBV27 | TGTGCCAGCAGTTTCATAGGGACAGGCTGGGAAGCTTTCTTT | CASSFIGTGWEAFF
TRBJ2-7 | . | . | 15 | TRBV28 | TGTGCCAGCAGTTTATTGGGGGGGCGCCGGGGAGAGCAGTACTTC | CASSLLGGRRGEQYF
TRBJ2-5 | TRBD2 | . | 17 | TRBV4-2 | TGTGCCAGCAGCCAAGATGGGGCTAGCGGGAGGGGAGAGACCCAGTACTTC | CASSQDGASGRGETQYF
TRBJ2-6 | . | . | 16 | TRBV27 | TGTGCCAGCAGTTTACTGGGGAGCTCTGGGGCCAACGTCCTGACTTTC | CASSLLGSSGANVLTF
TRBJ1-2 | TRBD1 | . | 15 | TRBV4-2 | TGTGCCAGCAGCCAAGAAGCCGGGACAGGGGGGGAGTACACCTTC | CASSQEAGTGGEYTF
TRBJ1-1 | . | . | 14 | TRBV9 | TGTGCCAGCAGCCCCGGGGGACGGAACACTGAAGCTTTCTTT | CASSPGGRNTEAFF
TRBJ1-2 | TRBD1 | once | 13 | TRBV7-6 | TGTGCCAGCAGCCCCGGGACAGGGAGTGGCTACACCTTC | CASSPGTGSGYTF
TRBJ1-4 | . | . | 17 | TRBV7-2 | TGTGCCAGCAGCTATGACACTTACGGGGGAACTAATGAAAAACTGTTTTTT | CASSYDTYGGTNEKLFF
TRBJ1-2 | TRBD1 | many | 15 | TRBV6-4 | TGTGCCAGCAGTGACTCCGGTGACAGGGCGTGCGGCTACACCTTC | CASSDSGDRACGYTF
TRBJ2-7 | . | . | 13 | TRBV7-3 | TGTGCCAGCAGCTACGGACAACACTACGAGCAGTACTTC | CASSYGQHYEQYF
TRBJ2-5 | TRBD2 | . | 16 | TRBV28 | TGTGCCAGCCTTTCATACGGACTAGCGGGAGATGAGACCCAGTACTTC | CASLSYGLAGDETQYF
TRBJ2-7 | . | . | 12 | TRBV12-3/TRBV12-4 | TGTGCCAGCAGTCAGGGTACCTACGAGCAGTACTTC | CASSQGTYEQYF
TRBJ2-6 | . | . | 16 | TRBV7-3 | TGTGCCAGCAGCCCCCGCCGGGTCTCTGGGGCCAACGTCCTGACTTTC | CASSPRRVSGANVLTF
TRBJ1-5 | . | . | 15 | TRBV4-1 | TGCGCCAGCAGCCAAGAAGGGGGTTCCGACCAGCCCCAGCATTTT | CASSQEGGSDQPQHF
TRBJ2-1 | TRBD2 | . | 15 | TRBV28 | TGTGCCAGCAGTAAAGCGGGGGGTACCTACAATGAGCAGTTCTTC | CASSKAGGTYNEQFF
TRBJ2-7 | TRBD1 | . | 18 | TRBV19 | TGTGCCAGTAGTCCCCTGACAGGGAAGCCCTTAGACTCCTACGAGCAGTACTTC | CASSPLTGKPLDSYEQYF
TRBJ1-2 | TRBD1 | . | 15 | TRBV28 | TGTGCCACCCAGCAACCGCAGGGGGTGGGTTATGGCTACACCTTC | CATQQPQGVGYGYTF
TRBJ1-5 | TRBD1 | . | 13 | TRBV12-3/TRBV12-4 | TGTGCCAGTACAGGGGGTAGCAATCAGCCCCAGCATTTT | CASTGGSNQPQHF
TRBJ1-1 | TRBD1 | . | 14 | TRBV6-6 | TGTGCCAGCAGTTACGGGACAGCGAACACTGAAGCTTTCTTT | CASSYGTANTEAFF
TRBJ2-7 | . | . | 14 | TRBV27 | TGTGCCAGCAGTTTGGGGCCCAATTTGAACGAGCAGTACTTC | CASSLGPNLNEQYF
TRBJ2-7 | . | . | 14 | TRBV7-8 | TGTGCCAGCAGCTTACGAACAGGAGACTACGAGCAGTACTTC | CASSLRTGDYEQYF
TRBJ2-4 | . | . | 14 | TRBV21-1 | TGTGCCAGCAGCAAAAGGGAACGGGGAGACATTCAGTACTTC | CASSKRERGDIQYF
TRBJ2-2 | TRBD1 | . | 15 | TRBV6-5 | TGTGCCAGCAGTTACGCCAAGACAGGGATCGGGGAGCTGTTTTTT | CASSYAKTGIGELFF
TRBJ2-7 | TRBD1 | . | 18 | TRBV4-1 | TGCGCCAGCAGCCAGCCGGCGTCCGGGACAGCTAGCTCCTACGAGCAGTACTTC | CASSQPASGTASSYEQYF
TRBJ2-2 | TRBD1 | . | 15 | TRBV5-1 | TGCGCCAGCAGCTTTGGACCCACAGGGGCCGGGGAGCTGTTTTTT | CASSFGPTGAGELFF
TRBJ1-2 | TRBD1 | . | 19 | TRBV28 | TGTGCCAGCAGTTTAAGTGGGTGGGGTGTAGGGGGCGAAAACTATGGCTACACCTTC | CASSLSGWGVGGENYGYTF
TRBJ1-1 | . | . | 13 | TRBV5-6 | TGTGCCAGCAGCTTGGTAGCCGGCACTGAAGCTTTCTTT | CASSLVAGTEAFF
TRBJ1-2 | TRBD1 | . | 17 | TRBV4-1 | TGCGCCAGCAGCCACGACTGGCGGACAGGGGGAAACTATGGCTACACCTTC | CASSHDWRTGGNYGYTF
TRBJ1-1 | . | . | 16 | TRBV7-6 | TGTGCCAGCAGCTTAGCGCAGGAGGGGCTGAACACTGAAGCTTTCTTT | CASSLAQEGLNTEAFF
TRBJ2-7 | . | . | 14 | TRBV5-1 | TGCGCCAGCAGCTTGACAGGCCTATCCTACGAGCAGTACTTC | CASSLTGLSYEQYF
TRBJ1-2 | TRBD1 | . | 15 | TRBV5-4 | TGTGCCAGCAGCCAAAAAGGGACAGGGGGTCGGGGCTACACCTTC | CASSQKGTGGRGYTF
TRBJ1-1 | . | . | 13 | TRBV18 | TGTGCCAGCTCACCGCGCGGTGGATATGAAGCTTTCTTT | CASSPRGGYEAFF
TRBJ2-5 | TRBD2 | . | 15 | TRBV27 | TGTGCCAGCAGACTAGCGGGGGCTCCCCAAGAGACCCAGTACTTC | CASRLAGAPQETQYF
TRBJ1-5 | . | many | 15 | TRBV27 | TGTGCCAGCAGTCCCTCGTGGGGAGGCAATCAGCCCCAGCATTTT | CASSPSWGGNQPQHF